This T cell receptor beta chain appears in the sequencing data of a study of OX40 agonist ivuxolimab in advanced cancers. Sequencing was performed with immunoSEQ multiplex PCR; in TCRdb, only in-frame clones are kept and a portion is missing. The data show about 69,000 clones, 80% to 85% seen once. Germline lookup yields CDR1 SNHLY and CDR2 FYNNEI. Trimming stripped 4 bases from V and 3 bases from J, with 10 bases between. The CDR3 has 14 amino acids. Source: CD4+ or CD8+ T cells sorted from blood, taken in a trial of the OX40 agonist ivuxolimab. This sequence originates from an adult with an advanced solid tumor such as melanoma, head and neck, liver or kidney cancer. The rearrangement uses TRBV2 and TRBJ1-5, with TRBD1 as a possible D gene (5 bases). Here the CDR3 reads CASSVAGINQPQHF. The CDR3 DNA reads TGTGCCAGCAGTGTAGCAGGGATCAATCAGCCCCAGCATTTT.